Listed below are T cell receptor beta chains from one sample, sequenced in a study of siplizumab effects on memory and regulatory T cells. The data were produced by immunoSEQ multiplex PCR, yet TCRdb's version contains in-frame clones alone and is incomplete. Of about 110,000 clones listed, roughly 89% were seen once; the top ten hold approximately 1.2%. The sample taken for sequencing was CD4+ T cells sorted from blood. Source of these receptors: a human donor in good health. CDR3s include the opening cysteine and the closing phenylalanine or tryptophan. The D gene is left open where the match is weak. A clone size is listed for some rows: how often the clone was seen (once, few, many), or a class if it is expanded.

D gene	clone size	V gene	J gene	CDR3 protein	CDR3 DNA
TRBD1	.	TRBV5-1	TRBJ2-3	CASTDVQGTDTQYF	TGCGCCAGCACCGACGTACAGGGGACAGATACGCAGTATTTT
TRBD1	.	TRBV2	TRBJ1-5	CASGGDRGVQPQHF	TGTGCCAGCGGAGGGGACAGGGGGGTTCAGCCCCAGCATTTT
.	.	TRBV10-3	TRBJ2-5	CAISARDETQYF	TGTGCCATCAGTGCTCGCGACGAGACCCAGTACTTC
.	.	TRBV5-8	TRBJ2-5	CASSRGASGAAQETQYF	TGTGCCAGCAGCAGGGGGGCGTCCGGGGCCGCCCAAGAGACCCAGTACTTC
.	.	TRBV10-3	TRBJ1-1	CASAAGTEAFF	TGTGCCTCCGCAGCAGGGACTGAAGCTTTCTTT
.	.	TRBV7-2	TRBJ1-2	CASSFYSARGYTF	TGTGCCAGCAGCTTTTATTCCGCGAGAGGCTACACCTTC
.	.	TRBV2	TRBJ1-4	CASSESEKLFF	TGTGCCAGCAGTGAAAGTGAAAAACTGTTTTTT
.	.	TRBV6-5	TRBJ2-7	CASRGGTQRPYEQYF	TGTGCCAGCAGGGGTGGGACACAAAGACCCTACGAGCAGTACTTC
.	.	TRBV6-6	TRBJ1-1	CASISRGSTEAFF	TGTGCCAGCATTTCCCGGGGGAGTACTGAAGCTTTCTTT
TRBD2	once	TRBV7-2	TRBJ2-5	CASSPTSGAHQETQYF	TGTGCCAGCAGCCCGACTAGCGGGGCCCACCAAGAGACCCAGTACTTC
.	many	TRBV4-1	TRBJ2-1	CASSQPLRRGVGNEQFF	TGCGCCAGCAGCCAACCACTTCGGCGCGGGGTTGGGAATGAGCAGTTCTTC
.	.	TRBV6-6	TRBJ1-1	CASRPPGLNTEAFF	TGTGCCAGCAGACCCCCCGGGCTGAACACTGAAGCTTTCTTT
.	.	TRBV7-8	TRBJ1-2	CASSPLLGTLDGYTF	TGTGCCAGCAGCCCTCTTCTCGGGACGTTGGATGGCTACACCTTC
.	.	TRBV5-4	TRBJ1-1	CASSLRGLAEAFF	TGTGCCAGCAGCCTGAGGGGCTTAGCTGAAGCTTTCTTT
TRBD2	.	TRBV9	TRBJ2-3	CASSVTGTSGRADTQYF	TGTGCCAGCAGCGTCACCGGGACTAGCGGGAGGGCAGATACGCAGTATTTT
.	.	TRBV27	TRBJ1-2	CASRGSGEYGYTF	TGTGCCAGCAGGGGGTCAGGGGAGTATGGCTACACCTTC
TRBD2	.	TRBV19	TRBJ2-3	CASSITSGKTQYF	TGTGCCAGTAGTATAACTAGCGGGAAGACGCAGTATTTT
.	.	TRBV19	TRBJ1-5	CASSGQYNQPQHF	TGTGCCAGTAGCGGTCAGTACAATCAGCCCCAGCATTTT
.	.	TRBV7-6	TRBJ2-3	CASSLTGVPDTQYF	TGTGCCAGCAGCTTAACGGGGGTTCCAGATACGCAGTATTTT
.	.	TRBV6-1	TRBJ2-7	CASSAIYQSYEQYF	TGTGCCAGCAGTGCGATCTATCAATCCTACGAGCAGTACTTC
TRBD1	.	TRBV9	TRBJ2-5	CASSPTGQGLEAQYF	TGTGCCAGCAGCCCGACGGGACAGGGCCTAGAGGCCCAGTACTTC
.	.	TRBV4-2	TRBJ2-7	CASSQDLGVGLKQYF	TGTGCCAGCAGCCAAGATTTGGGGGTAGGGCTTAAGCAGTACTTC
TRBD2	.	TRBV7-9	TRBJ2-5	CASSPRGGEQETQYF	TGTGCCAGCAGCCCTCGGGGAGGGGAGCAAGAGACCCAGTACTTC
.	.	TRBV6-6	TRBJ2-3	CASSPNRKDTQYF	TGTGCCAGCAGTCCTAACAGGAAAGATACGCAGTATTTT
.	.	TRBV5-1	TRBJ2-3	CASSLASLADTQYF	TGCGCCAGCAGCTTGGCATCGCTTGCAGATACGCAGTATTTT
TRBD1	.	TRBV19	TRBJ2-2	CASRTGGYTGELFF	TGTGCCAGTAGGACAGGGGGCTACACCGGGGAGCTGTTTTTT
.	.	TRBV19	TRBJ2-7	CASSSEVQNPLYEQYF	TGTGCCAGTAGTAGTGAGGTGCAGAATCCACTCTACGAGCAGTACTTC
.	.	TRBV11-2	TRBJ1-2	CASSLAGAGGYTF	TGTGCCAGCAGCTTAGCGGGGGCAGGAGGCTACACCTTC
.	once	TRBV19	TRBJ1-2	CASSIEGRQYGYTF	TGTGCCAGTAGTATAGAAGGCCGACAGTATGGCTACACCTTC
.	.	TRBV2	TRBJ1-1	CASREETLGAFF	TGTGCCAGCAGGGAGGAGACTCTGGGAGCTTTCTTT
.	.	TRBV7-9	TRBJ1-1	CASSLLVLGTMNTEAFF	TGTGCCAGCAGCTTATTGGTCCTGGGGACCATGAACACTGAAGCTTTCTTT
.	once	TRBV6-5	TRBJ1-3	CASSVQMRSGNTIYF	TGTGCCAGCAGTGTACAGATGCGCTCTGGAAACACCATATATTTT
.	.	TRBV9	TRBJ1-1	CASSVAQDTEAFF	TGTGCCAGCAGCGTAGCCCAGGACACTGAAGCTTTCTTT